The next 11 T cell receptor beta chains were all read from a single sample in a study of blood T cell repertoires in COVID-19. Assay: immunoSEQ multiplex PCR; the TCRdb copy retains only in-frame clones and omits some. The data hold hundreds of thousands of clones, with around nine tenths observed a single time. The specimen sequenced was peripheral blood. These TCRs come from a man aged 18 to 35 with COVID-19, enrolled during active disease.

The chain carries TRBV28 and TRBJ2-4; unclear D gene. Germline V gene data show CDR1 as MDHEN and CDR2 as SYDVKM. Trimming took off 8 bases at V and 0 bases at J, with 20 bases between the two ends. The CDR3 contains 17 residues. CDR3 region: CASSHLKQKLAKNIQYF. The CDR3 bases are TGTGCCAGCTCCCACCTTAAACAGAAACTAGCCAAAAACATTCAGTACTTC. The whole variable domain, filled in from reference TRBV28 and TRBJ2-4, reads DVKVTQSSRYLVKRTGEKVFLECVQDMDHENMFWYRQDPGLGLRLIYFSYDVKMKEKGDIPEGYSVSREKKERFSLILESASTNQTSMYLCASSHLKQKLAKNIQYFGAGTRLSVL.

This chain joins TRBV5-1 and TRBJ2-1; the match to TRBD1 covers 9 bases. Germline-derived CDR1 and CDR2 are SGHRS and YFSETQ. The CDR3 loop spans 16 amino acids. V was pared by 0 bases and J by 9 bases, with 10 bases of the junction left unmatched. The CDR3 nucleotides read TGCGCCAGCAGCTTGGCCCCGGGACAGGGTTTTAGTGAGCAGTTCTTC. This encodes CASSLAPGQGFSEQFF.

The chain uses TRBV4-1 and TRBJ2-1; maybe TRBD1 (5 bases). The V and J ends lost 4 bases and 1 base respectively, with 11 bases between them. CDR3 length: 15 residues. Germline CDR1 MGHRA, CDR2 YSYEKL. CDR3 DNA sequence: TGCGCCAGCAGCCCCGCAGGGCGATCCTACAATGAGCAGTTCTTC. Residues: CASSPAGRSYNEQFF.

V usage is TRBV19 and J usage is TRBJ1-3; no clear D gene. Per germline, CDR1 LNHDA and CDR2 SQIVND (reference sequence). V was clipped by 2 bases and J by 7 bases, with 6 bases between them. The CDR3 runs to 12 residues. CDR3 loop: CASSISGNTIYF. Here the CDR3 DNA reads TGTGCCAGTAGTATATCGGGTAACACCATATATTTT. Drawing the rest from reference TRBV19 and TRBJ1-3, the complete variable domain is DGGITQSPKYLFRKEGQNVTLSCEQNLNHDAMYWYRQDPGQGLRLIYYSQIVNDFQKGDIAEGYSVSREKKESFPLTVTSAQKNPTAFYLCASSISGNTIYFGEGSWLTVV.

The chain is built from TRBV30 and TRBJ1-1, with 8 nucleotides matching TRBD1. After removal of 8 bases from V and 0 bases from J, the junction contained 5 bases not matched to a gene. Germline V gene sequence: CDR1 GTSNPN, CDR2 SVGIG (reference sequence). The CDR3 covers 13 residues. The CDR3 nucleotides are TGTGCCGGACGGACAGGGTTGAACACTGAAGCTTTCTTT. This sequence encodes CAGRTGLNTEAFF.

The V gene is TRBV7-2, the J gene TRBJ2-3; D gene unclear. The V gene lost 3 bases and the J gene lost 1 base, with 11 bases spanning the gap. The CDR3 spans 15 residues. CDR1 SGHTA and CDR2 FQGNSA come from the germline V gene. This CDR3 is CASSLYQVGTDTQYF. CDR3 nucleotides: TGTGCCAGCAGCTTGTACCAGGTGGGCACAGATACGCAGTATTTT.

This chain connects TRBV6-1 to TRBJ2-7; perhaps TRBD2 as D (5 bases). Germline CDR1 reads MNHNS; CDR2 reads SASEGT. The CDR3 sequence is 14 residues long. Trimming removed 3 bases from V and 0 bases from J, with 9 bases in between. The CDR3 nucleotides are TGTGCCAGCAGTGAGCGGGTTACCTCCTACGAGCAGTACTTC. Residues: CASSERVTSYEQYF.

V is TRBV2 and J is TRBJ1-4; TRBD1 agrees at 9 bases. Germline lookup yields CDR1 SNHLY and CDR2 FYNNEI. The CDR3 extends over 16 amino acids. J was trimmed by 7 bases and V by 3 bases; bases with no gene match: 9. CDR3 DNA sequence: TGTGCCAGCAGTGATGAGAGGAGGGGACAGGGTGAAAAACTGTTTTTT. Residues: CASSDERRGQGEKLFF.

The chain employs TRBV27 and TRBJ2-2, with a tentative D call TRBD1 (6 bases). Trimming took 2 bases from V and 3 from J, leaving 10 bases between them. The CDR3 runs 15 residues. Germline CDR1 reads MNHEY; CDR2 reads SMNVEV (reference sequence). In nucleotides, the CDR3 is TGTGCCAGCAGTTTAATGGGACAAGACACCGGGGAGCTGTTTTTT. It codes for CASSLMGQDTGELFF.

This clone appeared a single time. The chain employs TRBV10-3 and TRBJ2-1; a possible D gene is TRBD1 (7 bases). This CDR3 region has 14 residues. Trimming took off 10 bases at V and 0 bases at J, with 13 bases between the two ends. Germline V gene sequence: CDR1 ENHRY, CDR2 SYGVKD. CDR3 sequence (DNA): TGTGCCAGCGGGACAGTTAGCTCCTACAATGAGCAGTTCTTC. As protein: CASGTVSSYNEQFF.

This clone was recorded once. V and J are TRBV6-1 and TRBJ1-2, with no clear D. CDR3 length equals 16 residues. Per the germline V gene, CDR1 is MNHNS and CDR2 is SASEGT. Trimming took 0 bases from V and 8 from J, leaving 19 bases between them. In DNA, the CDR3 is TGTGCCAGCAGTGAAGCGCGGCCCGGGAGGGCCTACGGCTACACCTTC. This gives the protein CASSEARPGRAYGYTF.